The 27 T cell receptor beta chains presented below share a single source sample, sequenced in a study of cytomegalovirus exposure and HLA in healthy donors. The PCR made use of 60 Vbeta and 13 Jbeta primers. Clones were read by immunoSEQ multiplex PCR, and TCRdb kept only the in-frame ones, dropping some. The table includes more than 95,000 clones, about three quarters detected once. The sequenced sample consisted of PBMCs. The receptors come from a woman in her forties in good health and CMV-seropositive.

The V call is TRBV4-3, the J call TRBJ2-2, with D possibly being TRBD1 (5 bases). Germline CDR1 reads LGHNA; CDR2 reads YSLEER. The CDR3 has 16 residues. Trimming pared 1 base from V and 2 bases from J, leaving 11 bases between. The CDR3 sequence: CASSQVFGQNTGELFF. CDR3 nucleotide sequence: TGCGCCAGCAGCCAAGTTTTCGGACAAAACACCGGGGAGCTGTTTTTT.

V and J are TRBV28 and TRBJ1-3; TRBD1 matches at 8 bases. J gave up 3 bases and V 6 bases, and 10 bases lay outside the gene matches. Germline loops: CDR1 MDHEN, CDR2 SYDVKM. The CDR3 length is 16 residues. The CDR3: CASSLVQGGDGNTIYF. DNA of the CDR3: TGTGCCAGCAGCTTAGTACAGGGGGGCGATGGAAACACCATATATTTT.

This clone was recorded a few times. CDR3 amino acids: CASSFLGGRLNEQFF. For the CDR3, the DNA is TGTGCCAGCAGTTTTCTAGGTGGGAGGTTAAATGAGCAGTTCTTC. The chain combines TRBV6-6 with TRBJ2-1; possibly TRBD2 for D (6 bases). Per the germline V gene, CDR1 is MNHNY and CDR2 is SVGAGI (reference sequence). The CDR3 sequence is 15 residues long. Trimming took 4 bases from V and 7 from J, leaving 17 bases between them.

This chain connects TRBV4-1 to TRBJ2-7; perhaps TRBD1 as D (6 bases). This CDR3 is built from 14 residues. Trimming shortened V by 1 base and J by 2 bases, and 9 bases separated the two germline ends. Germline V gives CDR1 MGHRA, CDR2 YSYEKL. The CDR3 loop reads CASSQVQGTYEQYF. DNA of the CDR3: TGCGCCAGCAGCCAAGTACAGGGAACCTACGAGCAGTACTTC.

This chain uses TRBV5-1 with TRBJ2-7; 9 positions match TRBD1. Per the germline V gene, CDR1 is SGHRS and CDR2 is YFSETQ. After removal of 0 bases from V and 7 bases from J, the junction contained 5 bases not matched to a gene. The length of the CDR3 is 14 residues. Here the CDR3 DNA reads TGCGCCAGCAGCTTGGGGACAGGGGCCTTGGAGCAGTACTTC. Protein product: CASSLGTGALEQYF.

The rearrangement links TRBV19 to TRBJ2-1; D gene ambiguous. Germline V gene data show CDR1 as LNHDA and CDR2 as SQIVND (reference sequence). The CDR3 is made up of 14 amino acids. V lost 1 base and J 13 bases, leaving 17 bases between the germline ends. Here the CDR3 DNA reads TGTGCCAGTAGTATAGTTATCGCTGGAACAGAACAGTTCTTC. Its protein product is CASSIVIAGTEQFF.

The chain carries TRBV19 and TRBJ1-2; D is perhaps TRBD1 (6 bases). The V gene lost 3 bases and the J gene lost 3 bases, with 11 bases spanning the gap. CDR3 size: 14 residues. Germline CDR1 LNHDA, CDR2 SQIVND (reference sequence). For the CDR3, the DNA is TGTGCCAGTAGTATGAGACAGGACGACTATGGCTACACCTTC. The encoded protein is CASSMRQDDYGYTF.

In nucleotides, the CDR3 is TGTGCCAGCAGCTTATGGACATACCAAGAGACCCAGTACTTC. Residues: CASSLWTYQETQYF. J is TRBJ2-5 and V is TRBV5-6, with D possibly matching TRBD1 (5 bases). With 2 bases removed from V and 0 bases from J, the gap between germline ends came to 8 bases. Germline V gene lookup returns CDR1 SGHDT and CDR2 YYEEEE. CDR3 length: 14 residues.

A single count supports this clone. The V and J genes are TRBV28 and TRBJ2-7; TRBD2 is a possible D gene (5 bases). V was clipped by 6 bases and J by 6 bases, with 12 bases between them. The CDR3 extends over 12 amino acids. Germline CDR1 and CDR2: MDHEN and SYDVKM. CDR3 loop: CASSRREIEQYF. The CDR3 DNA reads TGTGCCAGCAGCCGCCGGGAAATCGAGCAGTACTTC.

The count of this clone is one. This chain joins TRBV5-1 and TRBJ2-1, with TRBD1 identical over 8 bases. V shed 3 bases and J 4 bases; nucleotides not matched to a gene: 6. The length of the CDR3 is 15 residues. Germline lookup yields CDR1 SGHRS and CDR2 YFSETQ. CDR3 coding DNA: TGCGCCAGCAGCTCGGGACAGGCTAGATACAATGAGCAGTTCTTC. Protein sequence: CASSSGQARYNEQFF.

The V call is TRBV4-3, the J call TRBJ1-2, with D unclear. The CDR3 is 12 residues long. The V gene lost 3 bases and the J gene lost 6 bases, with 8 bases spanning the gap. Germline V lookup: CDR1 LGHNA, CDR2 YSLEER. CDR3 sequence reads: CASSHQTNGYTF. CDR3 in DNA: TGCGCCAGCAGCCACCAGACAAATGGCTACACCTTC.

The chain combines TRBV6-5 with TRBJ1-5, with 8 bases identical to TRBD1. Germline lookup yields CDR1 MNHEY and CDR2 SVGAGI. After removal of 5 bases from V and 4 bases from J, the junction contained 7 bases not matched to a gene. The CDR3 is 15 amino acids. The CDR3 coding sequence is TGTGCCAGCAGTCCGGACAGGGCCCCAAATCAGCCCCAGCATTTT. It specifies CASSPDRAPNQPQHF.

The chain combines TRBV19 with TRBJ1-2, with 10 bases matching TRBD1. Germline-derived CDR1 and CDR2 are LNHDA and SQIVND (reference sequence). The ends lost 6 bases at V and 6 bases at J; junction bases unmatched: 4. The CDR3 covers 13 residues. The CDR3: CASRKTGGDGYTF. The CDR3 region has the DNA TGTGCCAGTAGGAAGACAGGGGGCGATGGCTACACCTTC.

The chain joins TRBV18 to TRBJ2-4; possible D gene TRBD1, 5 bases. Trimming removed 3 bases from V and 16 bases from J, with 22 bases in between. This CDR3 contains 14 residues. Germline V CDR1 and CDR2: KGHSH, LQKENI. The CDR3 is CASSPFRAKWVPYF. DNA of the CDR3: TGTGCCAGCTCACCTTTCAGGGCCAAGTGGGTACCTTACTTC. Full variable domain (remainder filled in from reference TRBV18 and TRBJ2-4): NAGVMQNPRHLVRRRGQEARLRCSPMKGHSHVYWYRQLPEEGLKFMVYLQKENIIDESGMPKERFSAEFPKEGPSILRIQQVVRGDSAAYFCASSPFRAKWVPYFGAGTRLSVL.

The CDR3 loop reads CASSYYRGNTEAFF. In nucleotides, the CDR3 is TGTGCCAGCAGTTATTATCGGGGAAACACTGAAGCTTTCTTT. J is TRBJ1-1 and V is TRBV6-5; D is ambiguous. This CDR3 has 14 residues. Germline V gene lookup returns CDR1 MNHEY and CDR2 SVGAGI. Between the trimmed V and J ends, which lost 3 bases and 2 bases, there was a span of 10 bases.

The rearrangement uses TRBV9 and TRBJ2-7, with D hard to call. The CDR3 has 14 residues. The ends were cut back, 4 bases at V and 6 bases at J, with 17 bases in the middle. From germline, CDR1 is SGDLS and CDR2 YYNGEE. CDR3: CASSSEPSWAEQYF. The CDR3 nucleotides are TGTGCCAGCAGCTCCGAACCCTCCTGGGCCGAGCAGTACTTC.

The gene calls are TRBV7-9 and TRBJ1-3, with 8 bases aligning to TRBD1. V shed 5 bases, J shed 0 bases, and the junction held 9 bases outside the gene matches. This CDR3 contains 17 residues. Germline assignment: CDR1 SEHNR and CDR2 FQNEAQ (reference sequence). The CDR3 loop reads CASSKPGQASSGNTIYF. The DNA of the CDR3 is TGTGCCAGCAGCAAACCGGGACAGGCAAGCTCTGGAAACACCATATATTTT.

In DNA form, the CDR3 reads TGCGCCAGCAGCTTGGCGGCGGGAAGCGGCTCTGGAAACACCATATATTTT. Translation gives CASSLAAGSGSGNTIYF. V and J are TRBV5-1 and TRBJ1-3, with D unresolved. The CDR3 extends over 17 amino acids. Per the germline V gene, CDR1 is SGHRS and CDR2 is YFSETQ. The V end lost 0 bases, the J end lost 0 bases, and 13 bases lay between the germline ends.

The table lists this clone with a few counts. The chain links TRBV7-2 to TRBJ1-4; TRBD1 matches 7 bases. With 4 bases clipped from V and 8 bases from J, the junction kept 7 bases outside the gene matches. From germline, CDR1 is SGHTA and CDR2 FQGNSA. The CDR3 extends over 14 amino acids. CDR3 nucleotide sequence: TGTGCCAGCAGCTCTGGGACAGTGGGGGAAAAACTGTTTTTT. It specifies CASSSGTVGEKLFF.

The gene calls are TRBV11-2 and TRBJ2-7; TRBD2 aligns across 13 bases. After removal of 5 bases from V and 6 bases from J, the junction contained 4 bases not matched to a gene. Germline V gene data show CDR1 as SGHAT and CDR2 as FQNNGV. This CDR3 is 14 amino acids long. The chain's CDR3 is CASSPGLAGSEQYF. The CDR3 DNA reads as TGTGCCAGCAGCCCGGGACTAGCGGGATCCGAGCAGTACTTC. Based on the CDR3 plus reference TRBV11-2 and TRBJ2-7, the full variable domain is EAGVAQSPRYKIIEKRQSVAFWCNPISGHATLYWYQQILGQGPKLLIQFQNNGVVDDSQLPKDRFSAERLKGVDSTLKIQPAKLEDSAVYLCASSPGLAGSEQYFGPGTRLTVT.

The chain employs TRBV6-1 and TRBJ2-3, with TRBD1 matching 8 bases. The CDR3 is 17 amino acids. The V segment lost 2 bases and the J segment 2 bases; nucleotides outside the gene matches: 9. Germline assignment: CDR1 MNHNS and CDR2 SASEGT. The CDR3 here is CASSEYTWTGPTDTQYF. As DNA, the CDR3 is TGTGCCAGCAGTGAATATACGTGGACAGGGCCCACAGATACGCAGTATTTT.

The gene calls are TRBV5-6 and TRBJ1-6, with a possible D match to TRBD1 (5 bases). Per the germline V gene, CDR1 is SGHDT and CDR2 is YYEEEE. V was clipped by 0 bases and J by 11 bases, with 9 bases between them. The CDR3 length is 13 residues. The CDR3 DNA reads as TGTGCCAGCAGCTTGGATAGGGGTGCACCCCTCCACTTT. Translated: CASSLDRGAPLHF.

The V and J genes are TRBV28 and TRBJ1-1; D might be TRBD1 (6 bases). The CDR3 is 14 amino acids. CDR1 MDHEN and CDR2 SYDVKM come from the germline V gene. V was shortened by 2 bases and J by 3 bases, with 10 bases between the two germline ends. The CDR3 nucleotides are TGTGCCAGCAGTTTACCGTACAGGGACACTGAAGCTTTCTTT. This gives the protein CASSLPYRDTEAFF.

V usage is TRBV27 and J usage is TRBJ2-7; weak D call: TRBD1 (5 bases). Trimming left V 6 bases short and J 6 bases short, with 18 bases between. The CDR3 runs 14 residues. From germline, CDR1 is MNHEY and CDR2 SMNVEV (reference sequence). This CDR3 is CASRPGIYIGEQYF. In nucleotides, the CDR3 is TGTGCCAGCAGGCCAGGGATTTACATCGGCGAGCAGTACTTC.

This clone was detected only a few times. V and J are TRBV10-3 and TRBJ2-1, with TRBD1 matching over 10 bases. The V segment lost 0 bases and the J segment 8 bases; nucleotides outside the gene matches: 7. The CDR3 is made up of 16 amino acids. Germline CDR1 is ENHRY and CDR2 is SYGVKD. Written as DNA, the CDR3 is TGTGCCATCAGTGAGTCGGGGACAGGGGAGGATTATGAGCAGTTCTTC. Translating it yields CAISESGTGEDYEQFF.

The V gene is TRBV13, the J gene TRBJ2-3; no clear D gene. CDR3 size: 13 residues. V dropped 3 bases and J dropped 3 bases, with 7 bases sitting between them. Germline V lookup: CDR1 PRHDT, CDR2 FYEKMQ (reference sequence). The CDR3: CASSLGLTDTQYF. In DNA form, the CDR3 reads TGTGCCAGCAGCTTGGGCTTGACAGATACGCAGTATTTT.

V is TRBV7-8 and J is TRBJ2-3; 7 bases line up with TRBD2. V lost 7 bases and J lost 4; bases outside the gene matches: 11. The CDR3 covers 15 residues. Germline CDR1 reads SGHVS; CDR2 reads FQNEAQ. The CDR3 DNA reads TGTGCCAGCACCGCGGGCGGGAGTATCGCAGATACGCAGTATTTT. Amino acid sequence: CASTAGGSIADTQYF.